These T cell receptor beta chains were read from a single sample in a study of CD8 T cells in Susac syndrome. In TCRdb, the immunoSEQ multiplex PCR reads were re-called with MiXCR into one record per CDR3 protein. Altogether around 230,000 distinct CDR3 sequences are present, around 95% being singletons, with the ten largest covering roughly 0.1%. Sequencing input: CD4+ T cells from PBMCs. Every receptor here comes from a human donor with multiple sclerosis. CDR3s include the opening cysteine and the closing phenylalanine or tryptophan. Each record gives: CDR3 protein, CDR3 DNA, clone size, J gene, V gene, D gene. D genes are given only for firm matches. Size tells how often a clone was seen (once, few, many) or the class of an expanded clone, and some rows leave it out.

CDR3: CASSVASGVLNNEQFF; DNA: TGTGCCAGCAGCGTAGCGTCGGGAGTGCTAAACAATGAGCAGTTCTTC; size: -; J: TRBJ2-1; V: TRBV9; D: -
CDR3: CSATLGNTIYF; DNA: TGCAGCGCTACGCTCGGAAACACCATATATTTT; size: -; J: TRBJ1-3; V: TRBV29-1; D: -
CDR3: CASSLAQGGEQYF; DNA: TGTGCCAGCAGCTTAGCACAGGGGGGAGAGCAGTACTTC; size: -; J: TRBJ2-7; V: TRBV7-9; D: TRBD1
CDR3: CASSQTSGEHNEQFF; DNA: TGTGCCAGCAGCCAAACTAGCGGTGAACACAATGAGCAGTTCTTC; size: -; J: TRBJ2-1; V: TRBV3-1; D: TRBD2
CDR3: CATSRAGTGNQPQHF; DNA: TGTGCCACCAGCAGAGCCGGGACAGGCAATCAGCCCCAGCATTTT; size: -; J: TRBJ1-5; V: TRBV15; D: TRBD1
CDR3: CASSPQPSGANVLTF; DNA: TGTGCCAGCAGCCCCCAGCCCTCTGGGGCCAACGTCCTGACTTTC; size: -; J: TRBJ2-6; V: TRBV3-1; D: -
CDR3: CASSAGTSGRAAQETQYF; DNA: TGTGCCAGCAGCGCTGGGACTAGCGGGAGGGCCGCTCAAGAGACCCAGTACTTC; size: once; J: TRBJ2-5; V: TRBV9; D: TRBD2
CDR3: CASSLAGTGSSPLHF; DNA: TGTGCCAGCAGCTTAGCCGGGACAGGGTCCTCACCCCTCCACTTT; size: -; J: TRBJ1-6; V: TRBV7-9; D: TRBD1
CDR3: CASSGLATSTDTQYF; DNA: TGTGCCAGCAGCGGACTAGCGACTAGCACAGATACGCAGTATTTT; size: -; J: TRBJ2-3; V: TRBV6-1; D: TRBD2
CDR3: CASSSTSGRYEQYF; DNA: TGTGCCAGCAGTTCGACTAGCGGGAGGTACGAGCAGTACTTC; size: -; J: TRBJ2-7; V: TRBV12-3/TRBV12-4; D: TRBD2
CDR3: CASSLTGDGEAFF; DNA: TGTGCCAGCTCACTTACAGGGGATGGTGAAGCTTTCTTT; size: -; J: TRBJ1-1; V: TRBV18; D: TRBD1
CDR3: CSAGDGTRDTDTQYF; DNA: TGCAGTGCTGGGGACGGGACTAGAGACACAGATACGCAGTATTTT; size: -; J: TRBJ2-3; V: TRBV20-1; D: TRBD2
CDR3: CASSPRQAGELFF; DNA: TGTGCCAGCAGCCCAAGACAGGCTGGAGAGCTGTTTTTT; size: -; J: TRBJ2-2; V: TRBV14; D: -
CDR3: CAWFGTSGSRQYF; DNA: TGTGCCTGGTTTGGGACTAGCGGGAGTCGGCAGTACTTC; size: -; J: TRBJ2-7; V: TRBV30; D: TRBD2
CDR3: CSASAGARGYTF; DNA: TGCAGTGCTAGCGCGGGGGCGAGGGGCTACACCTTC; size: -; J: TRBJ1-2; V: TRBV20-1; D: -
CDR3: CASSEEAGLNEQFF; DNA: TGCGCCAGCAGCGAGGAAGCGGGGCTCAATGAGCAGTTCTTC; size: once; J: TRBJ2-1; V: TRBV5-1; D: TRBD2
CDR3: CASSPRTLETQYF; DNA: TGTGCCAGCAGCCCCCGGACTTTAGAGACCCAGTACTTC; size: -; J: TRBJ2-5; V: TRBV9; D: -
CDR3: CASSLLAGSRNEQFF; DNA: TGCGCCAGCAGCTTACTAGCGGGATCCCGCAATGAGCAGTTCTTC; size: -; J: TRBJ2-1; V: TRBV5-1; D: TRBD2
CDR3: CASSQLRAPGSQYF; DNA: TGTGCCAGCAGCCAACTGCGGGCCCCTGGGTCCCAGTACTTC; size: -; J: TRBJ2-5; V: TRBV14; D: -
CDR3: CASSFRDSKETQYF; DNA: TGTGCCAGCAGCTTCCGGGACAGCAAAGAGACCCAGTACTTC; size: -; J: TRBJ2-5; V: TRBV7-9; D: TRBD1
CDR3: CASGTSGGAIPTDTQYF; DNA: TGTGCCAGCGGGACTAGCGGGGGGGCCATTCCAACAGATACGCAGTATTTT; size: -; J: TRBJ2-3; V: TRBV7-6; D: TRBD2
CDR3: CASSGKSSYNEQFF; DNA: TGTGCCAGCAGTGGCAAGAGCTCCTACAATGAGCAGTTCTTC; size: once; J: TRBJ2-1; V: TRBV6-5; D: -
CDR3: CASSQDLGDNPYEQYF; DNA: TGCGCCAGCAGCCAAGATCTTGGAGACAATCCCTACGAGCAGTACTTC; size: -; J: TRBJ2-7; V: TRBV4-1; D: -
CDR3: CSVAWEHSNQPQHF; DNA: TGCAGCGTTGCGTGGGAACATAGCAATCAGCCCCAGCATTTT; size: -; J: TRBJ1-5; V: TRBV29-1; D: -
CDR3: CAWSTGLHHEQYF; DNA: TGTGCCTGGAGTACGGGCCTGCACCACGAGCAGTACTTC; size: -; J: TRBJ2-7; V: TRBV30; D: -
CDR3: CSARRSGTDEQYF; DNA: TGCAGTGCTAGAAGGAGCGGGACCGACGAGCAGTACTTC; size: -; J: TRBJ2-7; V: TRBV20-1; D: TRBD2